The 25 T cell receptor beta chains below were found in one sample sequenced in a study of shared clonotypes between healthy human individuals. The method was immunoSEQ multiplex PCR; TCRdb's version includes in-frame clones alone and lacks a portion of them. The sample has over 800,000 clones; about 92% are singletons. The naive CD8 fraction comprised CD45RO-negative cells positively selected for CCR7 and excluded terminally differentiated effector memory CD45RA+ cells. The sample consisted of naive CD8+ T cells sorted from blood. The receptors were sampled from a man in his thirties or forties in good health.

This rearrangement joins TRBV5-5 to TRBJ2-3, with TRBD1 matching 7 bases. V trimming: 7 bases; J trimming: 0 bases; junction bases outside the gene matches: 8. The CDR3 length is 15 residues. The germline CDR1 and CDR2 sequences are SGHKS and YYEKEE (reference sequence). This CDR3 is CASGAGGQSTDTQYF. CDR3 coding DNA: TGTGCCAGCGGCGCAGGGGGACAGAGCACAGATACGCAGTATTTT.

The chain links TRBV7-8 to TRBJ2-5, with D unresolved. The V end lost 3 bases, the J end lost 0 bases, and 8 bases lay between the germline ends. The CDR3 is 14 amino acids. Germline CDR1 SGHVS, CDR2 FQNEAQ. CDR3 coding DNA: TGTGCCAGCAGCTTTAAGAGGTACCAAGAGACCCAGTACTTC. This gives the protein CASSFKRYQETQYF.

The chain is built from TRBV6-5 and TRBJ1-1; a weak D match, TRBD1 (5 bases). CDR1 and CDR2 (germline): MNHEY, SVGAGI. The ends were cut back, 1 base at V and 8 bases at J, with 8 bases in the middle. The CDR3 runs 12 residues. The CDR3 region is CASSYWAGEAFF. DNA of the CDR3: TGTGCCAGCAGTTACTGGGCAGGGGAAGCTTTCTTT.

The CDR3 DNA is TGTGCCAGCAGCTTAGAGGTAGACCGCCAAGAGACCCAGTACTTC. It specifies CASSLEVDRQETQYF. The chain is built from TRBV7-6 and TRBJ2-5, with D hard to call. CDR1 and CDR2 from the germline V gene are SGHVS and FNYEAQ. The CDR3 is 15 amino acids. The V and J ends lost 1 base and 1 base respectively, with 10 bases between them.

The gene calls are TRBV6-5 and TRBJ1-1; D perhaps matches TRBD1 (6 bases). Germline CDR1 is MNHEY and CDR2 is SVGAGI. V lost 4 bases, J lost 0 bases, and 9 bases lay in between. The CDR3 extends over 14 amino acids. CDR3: CASSFTGMNTEAFF. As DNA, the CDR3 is TGTGCCAGCAGTTTCACAGGGATGAACACTGAAGCTTTCTTT.

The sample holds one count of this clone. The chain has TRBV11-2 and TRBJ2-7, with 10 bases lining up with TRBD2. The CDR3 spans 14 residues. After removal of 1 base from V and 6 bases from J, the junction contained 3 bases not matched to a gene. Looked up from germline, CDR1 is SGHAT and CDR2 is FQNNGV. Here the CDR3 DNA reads TGTGCCAGCAGCTTAGGAGCGGGAGGGCTCGAGCAGTACTTC. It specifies CASSLGAGGLEQYF.

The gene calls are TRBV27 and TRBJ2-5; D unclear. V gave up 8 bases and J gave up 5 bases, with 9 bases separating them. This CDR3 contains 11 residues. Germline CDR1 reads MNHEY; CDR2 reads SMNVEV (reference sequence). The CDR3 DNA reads TGTGCCAGCGGGTTGGGGGAGACCCAGTACTTC. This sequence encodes CASGLGETQYF.

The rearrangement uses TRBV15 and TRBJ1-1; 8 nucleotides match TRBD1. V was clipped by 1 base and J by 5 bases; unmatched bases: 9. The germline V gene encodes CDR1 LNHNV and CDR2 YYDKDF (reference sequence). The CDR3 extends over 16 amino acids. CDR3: CATSRGRTGLATEAFF. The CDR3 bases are TGTGCCACCAGCAGAGGACGGACAGGGCTTGCGACTGAAGCTTTCTTT.

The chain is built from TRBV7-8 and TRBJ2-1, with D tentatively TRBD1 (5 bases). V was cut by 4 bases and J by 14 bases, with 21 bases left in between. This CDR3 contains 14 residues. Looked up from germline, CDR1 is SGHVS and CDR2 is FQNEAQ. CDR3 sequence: CASSSSAPGKGEFF. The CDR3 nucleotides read TGTGCCAGCAGCTCTAGTGCCCCTGGGAAAGGGGAGTTCTTC.

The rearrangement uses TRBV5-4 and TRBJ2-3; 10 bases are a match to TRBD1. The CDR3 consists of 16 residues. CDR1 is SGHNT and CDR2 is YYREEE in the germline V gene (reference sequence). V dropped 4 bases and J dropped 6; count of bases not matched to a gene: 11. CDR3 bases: TGTGCCAGCAGCCTCCCGACAGGGGGCGCGGAGGATACGCAGTATTTT. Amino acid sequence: CASSLPTGGAEDTQYF.

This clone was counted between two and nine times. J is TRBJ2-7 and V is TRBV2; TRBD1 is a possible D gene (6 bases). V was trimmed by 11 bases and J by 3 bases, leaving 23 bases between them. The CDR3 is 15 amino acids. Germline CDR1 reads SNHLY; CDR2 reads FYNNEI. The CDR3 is CAVQGIQRSYYEQYF. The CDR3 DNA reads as TGTGCCGTACAGGGCATACAGCGGAGCTACTACGAGCAGTACTTC.

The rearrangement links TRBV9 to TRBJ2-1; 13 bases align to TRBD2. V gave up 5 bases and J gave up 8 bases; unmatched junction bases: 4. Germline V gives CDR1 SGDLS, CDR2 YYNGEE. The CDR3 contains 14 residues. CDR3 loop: CASSTSGRAHEQFF. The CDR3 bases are TGTGCCAGCAGTACTAGCGGGAGGGCCCATGAGCAGTTCTTC.

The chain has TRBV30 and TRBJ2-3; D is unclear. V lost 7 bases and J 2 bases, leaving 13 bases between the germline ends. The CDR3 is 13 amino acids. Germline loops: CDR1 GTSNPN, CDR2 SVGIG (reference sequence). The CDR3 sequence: CASSRTFTDTQYF. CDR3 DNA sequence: TGTGCCTCGAGCCGCACGTTCACAGATACGCAGTATTTT.

CDR3 protein: CASSSVPGQSDTQYF. The CDR3 nucleotides are TGCGCCAGCAGCTCCGTCCCGGGACAGTCAGATACGCAGTATTTT. V and J are TRBV5-1 and TRBJ2-3; TRBD1 agrees at 7 bases. Trimming removed 3 bases from V and 4 bases from J; junction bases left unmatched: 8. CDR1 is SGHRS and CDR2 is YFSETQ in the germline V gene. The CDR3 is 15 residues long.

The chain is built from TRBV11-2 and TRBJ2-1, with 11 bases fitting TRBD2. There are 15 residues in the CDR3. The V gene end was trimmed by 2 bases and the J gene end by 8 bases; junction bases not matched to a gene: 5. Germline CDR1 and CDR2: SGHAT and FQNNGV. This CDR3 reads CASSLPTSGTYEQFF. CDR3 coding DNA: TGTGCCAGCAGCTTACCGACTAGCGGGACTTATGAGCAGTTCTTC. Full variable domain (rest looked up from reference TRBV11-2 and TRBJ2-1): EAGVAQSPRYKIIEKRQSVAFWCNPISGHATLYWYQQILGQGPKLLIQFQNNGVVDDSQLPKDRFSAERLKGVDSTLKIQPAKLEDSAVYLCASSLPTSGTYEQFFGPGTRLTVL.

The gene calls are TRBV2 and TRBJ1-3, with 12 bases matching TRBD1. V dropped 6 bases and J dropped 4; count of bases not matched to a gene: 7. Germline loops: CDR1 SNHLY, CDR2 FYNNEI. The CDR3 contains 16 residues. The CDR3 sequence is CASSVGTGGAGNTIYF. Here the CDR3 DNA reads TGTGCCAGCAGCGTCGGGACAGGGGGCGCCGGAAACACCATATATTTT.

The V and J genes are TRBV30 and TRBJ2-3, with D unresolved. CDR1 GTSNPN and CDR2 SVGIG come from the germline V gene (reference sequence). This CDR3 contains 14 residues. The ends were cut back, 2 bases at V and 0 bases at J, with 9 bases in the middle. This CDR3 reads CAWSTLMSTDTQYF. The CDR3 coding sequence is TGTGCCTGGAGTACCCTGATGAGCACAGATACGCAGTATTTT.

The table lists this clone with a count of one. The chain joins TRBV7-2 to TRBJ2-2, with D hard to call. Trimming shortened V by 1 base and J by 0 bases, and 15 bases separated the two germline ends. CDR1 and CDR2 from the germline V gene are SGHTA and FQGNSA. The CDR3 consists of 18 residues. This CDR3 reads CASSLGLGLLANTGELFF. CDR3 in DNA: TGTGCCAGCAGCTTAGGTCTAGGGCTATTAGCGAACACCGGGGAGCTGTTTTTT.

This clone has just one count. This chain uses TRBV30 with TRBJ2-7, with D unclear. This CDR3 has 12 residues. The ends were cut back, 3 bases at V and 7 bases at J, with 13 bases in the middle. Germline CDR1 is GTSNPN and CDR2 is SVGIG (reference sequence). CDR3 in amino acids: CAWSLVWGEQYF. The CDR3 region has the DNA TGTGCCTGGAGCCTGGTGTGGGGTGAGCAGTACTTC.

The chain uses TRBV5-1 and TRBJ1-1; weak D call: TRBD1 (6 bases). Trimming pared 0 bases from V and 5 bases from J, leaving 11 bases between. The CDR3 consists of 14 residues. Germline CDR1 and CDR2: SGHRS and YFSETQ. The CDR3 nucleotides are TGCGCCAGCAGCTTGGGGGATCAGGGGACTGAAGCTTTCTTT. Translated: CASSLGDQGTEAFF.

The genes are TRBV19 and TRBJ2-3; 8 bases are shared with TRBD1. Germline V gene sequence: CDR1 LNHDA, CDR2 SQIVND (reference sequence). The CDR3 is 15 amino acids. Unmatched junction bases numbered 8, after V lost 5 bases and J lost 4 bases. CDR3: CASSLGQGASDTQYF. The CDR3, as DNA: TGTGCCAGTAGTCTTGGGCAGGGGGCGTCAGATACGCAGTATTTT.

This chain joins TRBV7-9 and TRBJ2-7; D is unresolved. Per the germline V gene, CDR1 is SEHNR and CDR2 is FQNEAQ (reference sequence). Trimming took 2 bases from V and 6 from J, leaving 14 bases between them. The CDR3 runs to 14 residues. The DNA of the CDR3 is TGTGCCAGCAGCTTACGGGTTGATAGCTCCGAGCAGTACTTC. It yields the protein CASSLRVDSSEQYF.

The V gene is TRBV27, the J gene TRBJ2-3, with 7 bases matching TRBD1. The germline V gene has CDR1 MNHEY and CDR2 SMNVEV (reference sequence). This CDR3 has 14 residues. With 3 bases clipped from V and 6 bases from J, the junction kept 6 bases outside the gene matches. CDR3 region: CASSFRVGGDTQYF. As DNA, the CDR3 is TGTGCCAGCAGTTTCCGGGTAGGGGGCGATACGCAGTATTTT.

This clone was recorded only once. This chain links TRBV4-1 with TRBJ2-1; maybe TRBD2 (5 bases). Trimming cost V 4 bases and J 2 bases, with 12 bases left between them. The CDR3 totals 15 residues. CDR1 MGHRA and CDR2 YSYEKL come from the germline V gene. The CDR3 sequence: CASSPNWGAYNEQFF. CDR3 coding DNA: TGCGCCAGCAGCCCAAACTGGGGAGCCTACAATGAGCAGTTCTTC.

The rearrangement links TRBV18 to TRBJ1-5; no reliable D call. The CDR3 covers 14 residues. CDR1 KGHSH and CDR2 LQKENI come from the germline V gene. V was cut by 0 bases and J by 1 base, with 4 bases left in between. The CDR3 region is CASSPPTSNQPQHF. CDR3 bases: TGTGCCAGCTCACCACCAACGAGCAATCAGCCCCAGCATTTT.